What follows is one TCR beta chain and its context. Its antigen is still unknown. Vbeta (60) and Jbeta (13) primers were used in the PCR. The assay was immunoSEQ multiplex PCR, and TCRdb's table has in-frame clones only and misses some. The repertoire holds 140,000 to 150,000 clones, with about 76% as singletons. These data are taken from a study of cytomegalovirus exposure and HLA in healthy donors. Study-level results: The CMV antigen specificity of a few CMV-associated chains was confirmed through in vitro analysis. There were some public TCRs occurring in many donors, but most TCR sequences were rare.

Germline values: CDR1 SGHTA, CDR2 FQGNSA. V was cut by 0 bases and J by 4 bases, with 12 bases left in between. This CDR3 region has 15 residues. The rearrangement uses TRBV7-2 and TRBJ1-2; D perhaps matches TRBD1 (5 bases). The receptor comes from a male donor in good health and CMV-seronegative. Sequencing was done on a sample of PBMCs. Here the CDR3 DNA reads TGTGCCAGCAGCTTAGCGTTACAGGCTTTCTATGGCTACACCTTC. Translation gives CASSLALQAFYGYTF.